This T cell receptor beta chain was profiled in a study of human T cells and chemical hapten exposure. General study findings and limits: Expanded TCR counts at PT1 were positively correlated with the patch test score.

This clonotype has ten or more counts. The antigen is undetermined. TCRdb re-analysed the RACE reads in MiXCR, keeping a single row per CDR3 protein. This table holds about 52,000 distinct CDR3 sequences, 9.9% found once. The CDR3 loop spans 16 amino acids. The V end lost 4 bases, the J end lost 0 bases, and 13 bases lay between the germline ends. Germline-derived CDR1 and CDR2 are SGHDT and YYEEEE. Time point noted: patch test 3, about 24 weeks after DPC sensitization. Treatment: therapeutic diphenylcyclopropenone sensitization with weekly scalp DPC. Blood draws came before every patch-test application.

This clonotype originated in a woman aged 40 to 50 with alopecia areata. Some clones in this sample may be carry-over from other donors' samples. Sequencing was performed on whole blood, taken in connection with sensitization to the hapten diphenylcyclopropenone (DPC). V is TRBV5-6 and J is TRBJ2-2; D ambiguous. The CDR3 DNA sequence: TGTGCCAGCAGCCCGGTCGGGCAGGCGAACACCGGGGAGCTGTTTTTT. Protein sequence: CASSPVGQANTGELFF.